Sequencing of this T cell receptor (beta chain) was carried out in a study of blood T cell repertoires in COVID-19. Study information: There were acute and convalescent COVID-19 samples, and they came from the United States, Italy and Spain. PBMCs, B-cell-depleted T cells, or T cells provided the cDNA or gDNA that made up the material.

The CDR3 covers 16 residues. Looked up from germline, CDR1 is SGHVS and CDR2 is FNYEAQ. V trimming: 3 bases; J trimming: 7 bases; junction bases outside the gene matches: 4. Authors' analysis steps: Nucleated cell counts were estimated from reference gene primer amplification. Only in-frame clones appear in the TCRdb table, and some are missing; sequencing was by immunoSEQ multiplex PCR. From that table come the V and J calls and clone size; the DNA was used to work out D and trimming. The data hold roughly 230,000 clones, with 80% to 85% observed a single time. The source is a man aged 45-65 years with active or convalescent COVID-19. The chain employs TRBV7-6 and TRBJ2-1, with 15 bases fitting TRBD2. The sequencing input was peripheral blood. The CDR3 DNA sequence: TGTGCCAGCAGCTTTGGACTAGCGGGGGGGCGAAATGAGCAGTTCTTC. Its protein product is CASSFGLAGGRNEQFF. Variable domain in full (rest from reference TRBV7-6 and TRBJ2-1): GAGVSQSPRYKVTKRGQDVALRCDPISGHVSLYWYRQALGQGPEFLTYFNYEAQQDKSGLPNDRFSAERPEGSISTLTIQRTEQRDSAMYRCASSFGLAGGRNEQFFGPGTRLTVL.